The rows below give T cell receptor beta chains drawn from one sample of a study of radiotherapy plus CTLA-4 blockade in lung cancer. The protocol was immunoSEQ multiplex PCR, while the TCRdb copy is restricted to in-frame clones and leaves out a portion. The sample shows more than 90,000 clones, nearly 80% of them seen only once. The material sequenced was peripheral blood, taken from a patient treated with radiotherapy plus ipilimumab. These receptors all come from a human donor with non-small cell lung cancer who had a partial response to radiotherapy plus ipilimumab. Both conserved end residues are part of each CDR3. A D gene is named only where the DNA matches it firmly. Size tells how often a clone was seen (once, few, many) or the class of an expanded clone, and some rows leave it out.

v_gene,d_gene,j_gene,abundance,len,CDR3nt,CDR3aa
TRBV5-5,-,TRBJ1-5,-,15,TGTGCCAGCAGCCTCCGCGGCCTGGGCAATCAGCCCCAGCATTTT,CASSLRGLGNQPQHF
TRBV9,TRBD2,TRBJ2-3,-,13,TGTGCCAGCAGCCTCACTAGCGGAGATACGCAGTATTTT,CASSLTSGDTQYF
TRBV6-1,TRBD1,TRBJ1-4,few,13,TGTGCCAGCAGTCGGGACAGGTCTGAAAAACTGTTTTTT,CASSRDRSEKLFF
TRBV28,-,TRBJ2-2,-,18,TGTGCCAGCAGTTTATCAGTAGGGCTAGCTGGGCACACCGGGGAGCTGTTTTTT,CASSLSVGLAGHTGELFF
TRBV6-4,-,TRBJ2-3,-,11,TGTGCCACCACTAAGGGGGATACGCAGTATTTT,CATTKGDTQYF
TRBV9,TRBD1,TRBJ1-2,-,14,TGTGCCAGCAGCGTAGGACAGGGAAACTATGGCTACACCTTC,CASSVGQGNYGYTF
TRBV6-4,TRBD2,TRBJ2-1,-,14,TGTGCCAGCAGTGAACTAGCGGGAGGGGATGAGCAGTTCTTC,CASSELAGGDEQFF
TRBV2,-,TRBJ1-1,-,14,TGTGCCAGCAGTGAAGGGGGCGCAGGCACTGAAGCTTTCTTT,CASSEGGAGTEAFF
TRBV15,TRBD2,TRBJ2-5,-,15,TGTGCCACCAGCACAGGCGGGAGGGATCGTGGGACCCAGTACTTC,CATSTGGRDRGTQYF
TRBV5-4,-,TRBJ1-1,-,14,TGTGCCAGCAGCCCAGACAGTTTAACCACTGAAGCTTTCTTT,CASSPDSLTTEAFF
TRBV5-4,-,TRBJ2-5,-,18,TGTGCCAGCAGCTTGCTGGTCCTTGGCCTAGCGCCTGAAGAGACCCAGTACTTC,CASSLLVLGLAPEETQYF
TRBV18,-,TRBJ1-1,once,13,TGTGCCAGCTCACCAGACACAGCCCTTGGGGCTTTCTTT,CASSPDTALGAFF
TRBV11-3,TRBD2,TRBJ2-1,-,14,TGTGCCAGCAGCTCTAGGGGACTAGTGAATGAGCAGTTCTTC,CASSSRGLVNEQFF
TRBV27,TRBD2,TRBJ2-7,once,14,TGTGCCAGCAGTACAACTAGCGGGAGGACCGAGCAGTACTTC,CASSTTSGRTEQYF
TRBV27,TRBD1,TRBJ1-1,once,14,TGTGCCAGCAGTAGAATAGGGGGCGACACTGAAGCTTTCTTT,CASSRIGGDTEAFF
TRBV2,TRBD1,TRBJ2-1,-,15,TGTGCCAGCACCGCACAGGGGGCGGGGAATAATGAGCAGTTCTTC,CASTAQGAGNNEQFF
TRBV4-1,TRBD1,TRBJ1-6,-,16,TGCGCCAGCAGCCAAGTGGCCACGGGACAGTATATGTCTCTCCACTTT,CASSQVATGQYMSLHF
TRBV2,-,TRBJ1-1,-,16,TGTGCCAGCAGTGAAGAAACGAAGCCTTTGAACACTGAAGCTTTCTTT,CASSEETKPLNTEAFF
TRBV29-1,TRBD2,TRBJ2-5,-,14,TGCAGCGTTGAGGCTAGCGGGAAACAAGAGACCCAGTACTTC,CSVEASGKQETQYF
TRBV6-5,-,TRBJ1-6,-,14,TGTGCCAGCAGTTACGCGGCCTATAATTCACCCCTCCACTTT,CASSYAAYNSPLHF
TRBV6-1,-,TRBJ1-5,-,14,TGTGCCAGCAGTGAAGGAGGGTTGGATCAGCCCCAGCATTTT,CASSEGGLDQPQHF
TRBV10-3,-,TRBJ1-2,-,13,TGTGCCATCAGTGAGACGGAGAACTGTGGCTACACCTTC,CAISETENCGYTF
TRBV7-9,-,TRBJ1-2,few,15,TGTGCCAGCAGCTCATCAGGGGCGCGGGACTATGGCTACACCTTC,CASSSSGARDYGYTF
TRBV7-9,-,TRBJ2-2,-,13,TGTGCCAGCAGCTTTACACCCACCGGGGAGCTGTTTTTT,CASSFTPTGELFF
TRBV4-3,-,TRBJ1-2,-,15,TGCGCCAGCAGCCAAGATCCCCGAGTCAACTATGGCTACACCTTC,CASSQDPRVNYGYTF
TRBV5-6,-,TRBJ1-2,-,14,TGTGCCAGCAGCGTTACCGGGAACGATGGTGGCTACACCTTC,CASSVTGNDGGYTF
TRBV6-5,TRBD2,TRBJ2-1,-,15,TGTGCCAGCAGTTACGTTGGCGGGAGGGCCAATGAGCAGTTCTTC,CASSYVGGRANEQFF